The present T cell receptor (beta chain) was sequenced within a study of T cell responses to AZD1222 COVID-19 vaccine. Details on this clone: Its target is unknown.

Regarding the study as a whole: After two AZD1222 doses, spike-specific TCR breadth and depth rose versus day 0. Unmutated variant regions are reportedly the target of nearly half of TCRs that are spike-specific.

Assay: immunoSEQ multiplex PCR; the TCRdb copy retains only in-frame clones and omits some. This sample carries some 180,000 clones, around 90% of them seen once, and the ten largest clones take less than 4.5%. V shed 3 bases, J shed 12 bases, and the junction held 8 bases outside the gene matches. The CDR3 contains 13 residues. Germline V gene data show CDR1 as MGHDK and CDR2 as SYGVNS. The receptor was derived from an adult who received the MenACWY meningococcal vaccine as a control. Specimen: peripheral blood, collected 28 days after the second dose of the MenACWY control vaccine. This chain joins TRBV25-1 and TRBJ2-1; 7 nucleotides agree with TRBD2. DNA for the CDR3: TGTGCCAGCAGTGATTTTTTCGGCGGGGGGCAGTTCTTC. The encoded protein is CASSDFFGGGQFF.